The 13 T cell receptor beta chains below all came from one sample that was sequenced in a study of identical twins. One entry per CDR3 protein, called by TCRdb with MiXCR from the 5' RACE reads. This table holds hundreds of thousands of distinct CDR3 sequences, 21% found once. These data also formed part of another study, on T cells expressing NK-cell markers.

The sequencing sample was made of PBMCs. The receptors stem from a woman under 30 in good health.

The gene calls are TRBV6-5 and TRBJ1-6, with D unclear. Trimming stripped 0 bases from V and 6 bases from J, with 6 bases between. Germline loops: CDR1 MNHEY, CDR2 SVGAGI. The CDR3 is 14 amino acids. The DNA of the CDR3 is TGTGCCAGCAGTTACTCGGCAATTAATTCACCCCTCCACTTT. This gives the protein CASSYSAINSPLHF.

The rearrangement joins TRBV29-1 to TRBJ2-5; D call uncertain. Germline-derived CDR1 and CDR2 are SQVTM and ANQGSEA. Trimming left V 1 base short and J 7 bases short, with 10 bases between. The CDR3 runs to 12 residues. The chain's CDR3 is CSVEGRLGTQYF. The CDR3 DNA is TGCAGCGTTGAAGGGCGGTTAGGGACCCAGTACTTC.

This clonotype was found many times. This chain uses TRBV20-1 with TRBJ1-1; no definite D call. This CDR3 has 12 residues. CDR1 and CDR2 (germline): DFQATT, SNEGSKA (reference sequence). V lost 2 bases and J 1 base, leaving 5 bases between the germline ends. DNA for the CDR3: TGCAGTGCTAGACCCTGGAACACTGAAGCTTTCTTT. Translation: CSARPWNTEAFF.

The V gene is TRBV20-1, the J gene TRBJ1-5; TRBD1 might be the D (5 bases). Trimming stripped 6 bases from V and 3 bases from J, with 12 bases between. The CDR3 has 13 amino acids. CDR1 is DFQATT and CDR2 is SNEGSKA in the germline V gene (reference sequence). The CDR3: CSALGADNQPQHF. The DNA for the CDR3 is TGCAGTGCCCTTGGGGCAGACAATCAGCCCCAGCATTTT.

This clonotype was seen many times. V and J are TRBV4-3 and TRBJ1-1; D is uncertain. Trimming shortened V by 4 bases and J by 1 base, and 13 bases separated the two germline ends. CDR1 and CDR2 from the germline V gene are LGHNA and YSLEER. The CDR3 is 15 residues long. DNA of the CDR3: TGCGCCAGCAGCCCAGGCGGAAACACGAACACTGAAGCTTTCTTT. This gives the protein CASSPGGNTNTEAFF.

This clonotype was seen a handful of times. The chain joins TRBV10-3 to TRBJ2-7; TRBD2 agrees at 13 bases. The germline V gene has CDR1 ENHRY and CDR2 SYGVKD. This CDR3 contains 13 residues. The V segment lost 10 bases and the J segment 5 bases; nucleotides outside the gene matches: 5. CDR3 DNA sequence: TGTGCCACCGGACTAGCGGGAGCCAACGAGCAGTACTTC. This translates into CATGLAGANEQYF.

The V gene is TRBV6-1, the J gene TRBJ2-1; 9 positions match TRBD2. The junction had 13 bases not matched to a gene; V was cut back by 9 bases and J by 10 bases. Germline loops: CDR1 MNHNS, CDR2 SASEGT. There are 14 residues in the CDR3. In DNA form, the CDR3 reads TGTGCCAGTTCCGCTAGCGGGACACTCATAGAGCAGTTCTTC. It specifies CASSASGTLIEQFF.

This clonotype was detected ten times or more. J is TRBJ2-3 and V is TRBV20-1; possible D gene TRBD2, 5 bases. The germline V and J ends were trimmed by 6 bases and 6 bases, with 13 bases remaining between them. Germline assignment: CDR1 DFQATT and CDR2 SNEGSKA (reference sequence). This CDR3 has 12 amino acids. The DNA of the CDR3 is TGCAGTGCCCCCGGACTTGGGGATACGCAGTATTTT. This codes for CSAPGLGDTQYF.

The count of this clonotype is one. The chain combines TRBV20-1 with TRBJ2-3; 7 bases map to TRBD1. V shed 2 bases and J 3 bases; nucleotides not matched to a gene: 8. The CDR3 totals 15 residues. CDR1 and CDR2 (germline): DFQATT, SNEGSKA (reference sequence). In DNA, the CDR3 is TGCAGTGCTAGAACCACCGGGACAGTTACAGATACGCAGTATTTT. Translating gives CSARTTGTVTDTQYF.

This clonotype was counted only a few times. The chain uses TRBV12-3 or TRBV12-4 and TRBJ2-7, with 8 bases that match TRBD2. V lost 1 base, J lost 7 bases, and 9 bases stayed unmatched. The CDR3 consists of 15 residues. CDR3 nucleotide sequence: TGTGCCAGCAGTTTAGGTAGCGGGACACGGAGGGAGCAGTACTTC. Protein: CASSLGSGTRREQYF.

The sample holds many counts of this clonotype. The chain employs TRBV4-3 and TRBJ2-3; D may be TRBD1 (6 bases). Germline-derived CDR1 and CDR2 are LGHNA and YSLEER. Trimming removed 2 bases from V and 4 bases from J, with 13 bases in between. The CDR3 is 15 residues long. Here the CDR3 DNA reads TGCGCCAGCAGCCAAATTACAGGGTCGGCAGATACGCAGTATTTT. Translated, it gives CASSQITGSADTQYF.

This clonotype came up a few times. The genes are TRBV10-3 and TRBJ2-1; 10 bases fit TRBD2. The CDR3 covers 15 residues. Trimming took 5 bases from V and 6 from J; bases not matched to a gene: 7. The germline CDR1 and CDR2 sequences are ENHRY and SYGVKD. CDR3 residues: CAISRLAGVGNEQFF. CDR3 DNA: TGTGCCATCAGTAGGCTAGCGGGAGTAGGCAATGAGCAGTTCTTC.

This clonotype was observed a few times. The chain combines TRBV4-3 with TRBJ2-2, with D perhaps TRBD2 (5 bases). This CDR3 contains 14 residues. V lost 6 bases to trimming and J lost 0 bases, with 8 bases between them. Germline-derived CDR1 and CDR2 are LGHNA and YSLEER. The CDR3 region has the DNA TGCGCCAGCAGTAGGACTTCGAACACCGGGGAGCTGTTTTTT. Translation gives CASSRTSNTGELFF.